These 17 T cell receptor beta chains share one sample of origin, sequenced in a study of T cells in pancreatic ductal adenocarcinoma. The assay was immunoSEQ multiplex PCR, and TCRdb's table has in-frame clones only and misses some. The top ten clones hold approximately 16% of a sample with about 16,000 clones, under 95% of them seen once. Selected pancreatic ductal adenocarcinoma patients had undergone surgery without neoadjuvant therapy. The sequencing input was PBMCs. Source of these receptors: a human donor with pancreatic ductal adenocarcinoma.

This clone is a singleton in its sample. CDR3 sequence reads: CASSQGARTVQYF. As DNA, the CDR3 is TGTGCCAGCTCACAGGGGGCTCGTACGGTTCAGTACTTC. This chain connects TRBV19 to TRBJ2-4, with 9 bases lining up with TRBD1. With V trimmed by 9 bases and J by 11 bases, 11 bases remained unmatched. The germline V gene has CDR1 LNHDA and CDR2 SQIVND (reference sequence). The CDR3 loop spans 13 amino acids.

The genes are TRBV29-1 and TRBJ1-4; D is undetermined. There are 13 residues in the CDR3. The germline V gene has CDR1 SQVTM and CDR2 ANQGSEA. Trimming pared 0 bases from V and 10 bases from J, leaving 12 bases between. The CDR3 spells CSVEDRGRTKLFF. For the CDR3, the DNA is TGCAGCGTTGAAGATCGCGGCCGTACAAAACTGTTTTTT.

V usage is TRBV18 and J usage is TRBJ2-7; TRBD1 is a possible D gene (6 bases). The V end lost 0 bases, the J end lost 2 bases, and 14 bases lay between the germline ends. The CDR3 extends over 16 amino acids. Per the germline V gene, CDR1 is KGHSH and CDR2 is LQKENI. This CDR3 is CASSPPSRGFPYEQYF. CDR3 nucleotides: TGTGCCAGCTCACCACCGTCCAGGGGTTTCCCCTACGAGCAGTACTTC. The full variable domain, in which reference TRBV18 and TRBJ2-7 provide the parts outside the CDR3, is NAGVMQNPRHLVRRRGQEARLRCSPMKGHSHVYWYRQLPEEGLKFMVYLQKENIIDESGMPKERFSAEFPKEGPSILRIQQVVRGDSAAYFCASSPPSRGFPYEQYFGPGTRLTVT.

The chain is built from TRBV7-8 and TRBJ1-1; TRBD1 matches 9 bases. CDR1 and CDR2 from the germline V gene are SGHVS and FQNEAQ. There are 15 residues in the CDR3. With 4 bases clipped from V and 0 bases from J, the junction kept 3 bases outside the gene matches. In DNA, the CDR3 is TGTGCCAGCAGCTACCGACAGGGGGTGAACACTGAAGCTTTCTTT. It specifies CASSYRQGVNTEAFF.

In its sample, this clone was seen once. V and J are TRBV13 and TRBJ1-2; D is ambiguous. The CDR3 has 15 amino acids. V lost 0 bases to trimming and J lost 4 bases, with 12 bases between them. Per germline, CDR1 PRHDT and CDR2 FYEKMQ (reference sequence). The CDR3 nucleotides are TGTGCCAGCAGCTTAGGCCGGGAGGTGCTCTATGGCTACACCTTC. Translated: CASSLGREVLYGYTF.

This chain links TRBV18 with TRBJ1-2; 10 positions agree with TRBD1. CDR3 length: 15 residues. V lost 2 bases, J lost 4 bases, and 4 bases stayed unmatched. Germline loops: CDR1 KGHSH, CDR2 LQKENI. Here the CDR3 DNA reads TGTGCCAGCTCACCAGACAGGGGGCTCTTCTATGGCTACACCTTC. As protein: CASSPDRGLFYGYTF.

This clone occurred a few times. This chain joins TRBV6-1 and TRBJ2-1; 13 bases agree with TRBD2. The V and J ends lost 2 bases and 8 bases, in that order; junction bases with no gene match: 3. Per the germline V gene, CDR1 is MNHNS and CDR2 is SASEGT. This CDR3 contains 15 residues. Here the CDR3 reads CASSETSGGAYEQFF. The CDR3 DNA reads TGTGCCAGCAGTGAAACTAGCGGGGGGGCCTATGAGCAGTTCTTC.

The V gene is TRBV5-1, the J gene TRBJ2-1, with a possible D match to TRBD1 (6 bases). Germline-derived CDR1 and CDR2 are SGHRS and YFSETQ. This CDR3 has 16 amino acids. The germline V and J ends were trimmed by 0 bases and 8 bases, with 18 bases remaining between them. CDR3: CASSLAIGQPEDEQFF. In nucleotides, the CDR3 is TGCGCCAGCAGCTTGGCTATCGGACAGCCGGAGGATGAGCAGTTCTTC. Drawing the rest from reference TRBV5-1 and TRBJ2-1, the complete variable domain is KAGVTQTPRYLIKTRGQQVTLSCSPISGHRSVSWYQQTPGQGLQFLFEYFSETQRNKGNFPGRFSGRQFSNSRSEMNVSTLELGDSALYLCASSLAIGQPEDEQFFGPGTRLTVL.

J is TRBJ1-5 and V is TRBV19; possibly TRBD1 for D (5 bases). Trimming shortened V by 4 bases and J by 2 bases, and 12 bases separated the two germline ends. The CDR3 length is 15 residues. CDR1 and CDR2 from the germline V gene are LNHDA and SQIVND (reference sequence). The CDR3 loop reads CASSTRGSGNQPQHF. The CDR3 coding sequence is TGTGCCAGTAGTACAAGGGGTTCGGGCAATCAGCCCCAGCATTTT.

The chain has TRBV6-5 and TRBJ2-3; 8 bases align to TRBD1. CDR1 is MNHEY, CDR2 SVGAGI, per germline. The V segment lost 4 bases and the J segment 0 bases; nucleotides outside the gene matches: 3. This CDR3 is built from 15 residues. CDR3 in amino acids: CASSSRGHSTDTQYF. CDR3 DNA sequence: TGTGCCAGCAGTTCCAGGGGGCATAGCACAGATACGCAGTATTTT.

The chain employs TRBV5-8 and TRBJ2-7, with D maybe TRBD1 (5 bases). CDR3 size: 14 residues. Germline CDR1 is SGHTS and CDR2 is YDEGEE. V lost 1 base to trimming and J lost 0 bases, with 8 bases between them. The CDR3 DNA sequence: TGTGCCAGCAGCTTGTTGGGGCGCTCCTACGAGCAGTACTTC. Its translation is CASSLLGRSYEQYF.

This clone was counted between two and nine times. CDR3 region: CASSQGPPGGELFF. The CDR3 DNA sequence: TGCGCCAGCAGCCAAGGCCCTCCGGGCGGGGAGCTGTTTTTT. V usage is TRBV4-1 and J usage is TRBJ2-2, with D unclear. The germline V gene encodes CDR1 MGHRA and CDR2 YSYEKL. V was trimmed by 1 base and J by 7 bases, leaving 10 bases between them. The length of the CDR3 is 14 residues.

The V gene is TRBV10-3, the J gene TRBJ1-1; D possibly corresponds to TRBD1 (6 bases). CDR3 length: 15 amino acids. Germline assignment: CDR1 ENHRY and CDR2 SYGVKD. The V and J ends lost 0 bases and 1 base respectively, with 9 bases between them. The CDR3 protein is CAISESRGRNTEAFF. Written as DNA, the CDR3 is TGTGCCATCAGTGAGTCGAGGGGGAGGAACACTGAAGCTTTCTTT.

The genes are TRBV18 and TRBJ2-7, with 9 bases identical to TRBD2. V was clipped by 4 bases and J by 4 bases; unmatched bases: 5. Germline V gene sequence: CDR1 KGHSH, CDR2 LQKENI. This CDR3 comprises 14 residues. Here the CDR3 DNA reads TGTGCCAGCTCACTAGCGGGAGCTTTGTACGAGCAGTACTTC. Protein product: CASSLAGALYEQYF.

This chain joins TRBV7-2 and TRBJ1-2; TRBD1 might be the D (6 bases). The germline V and J ends were trimmed by 6 bases and 8 bases, with 10 bases remaining between them. Germline V lookup: CDR1 SGHTA, CDR2 FQGNSA. The CDR3 extends over 11 amino acids. CDR3 region: CASRSTGGYTF. The CDR3 region has the DNA TGTGCCAGCAGATCAACAGGGGGCTACACCTTC.

This clone is a singleton in its sample. The J gene is TRBJ1-2, the V gene TRBV19; 10 bases agree with TRBD1. V gave up 6 bases and J gave up 0 bases; unmatched junction bases: 7. The CDR3 sequence is 16 residues long. Germline assignment: CDR1 LNHDA and CDR2 SQIVND (reference sequence). CDR3 amino acids: CASRDDRGPSNYGYTF. The CDR3 region has the DNA TGTGCCAGTAGGGATGACAGGGGGCCCTCTAACTATGGCTACACCTTC.

The chain joins TRBV19 to TRBJ2-7, with D possibly being TRBD2 (6 bases). The CDR3 runs 13 residues. Per germline, CDR1 LNHDA and CDR2 SQIVND (reference sequence). Trimming shortened V by 5 bases and J by 6 bases, and 14 bases separated the two germline ends. CDR3 region: CASSAHPGGEQYF. CDR3 DNA: TGTGCCAGTAGTGCCCACCCCGGGGGCGAGCAGTACTTC.